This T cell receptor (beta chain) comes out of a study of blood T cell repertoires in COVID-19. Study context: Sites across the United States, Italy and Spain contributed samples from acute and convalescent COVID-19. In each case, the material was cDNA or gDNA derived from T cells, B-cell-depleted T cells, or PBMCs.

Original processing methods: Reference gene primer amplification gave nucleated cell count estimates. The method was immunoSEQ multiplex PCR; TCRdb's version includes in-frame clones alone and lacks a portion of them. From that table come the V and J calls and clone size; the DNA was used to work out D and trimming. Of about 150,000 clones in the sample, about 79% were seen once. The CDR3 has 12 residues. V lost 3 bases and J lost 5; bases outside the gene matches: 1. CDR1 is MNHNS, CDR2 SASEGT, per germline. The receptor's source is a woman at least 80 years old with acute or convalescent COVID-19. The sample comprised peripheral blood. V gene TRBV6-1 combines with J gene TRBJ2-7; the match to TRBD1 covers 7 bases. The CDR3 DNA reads TGTGCCAGCAGTGAGGACAGGAACGAGCAGTACTTC. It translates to CASSEDRNEQYF.